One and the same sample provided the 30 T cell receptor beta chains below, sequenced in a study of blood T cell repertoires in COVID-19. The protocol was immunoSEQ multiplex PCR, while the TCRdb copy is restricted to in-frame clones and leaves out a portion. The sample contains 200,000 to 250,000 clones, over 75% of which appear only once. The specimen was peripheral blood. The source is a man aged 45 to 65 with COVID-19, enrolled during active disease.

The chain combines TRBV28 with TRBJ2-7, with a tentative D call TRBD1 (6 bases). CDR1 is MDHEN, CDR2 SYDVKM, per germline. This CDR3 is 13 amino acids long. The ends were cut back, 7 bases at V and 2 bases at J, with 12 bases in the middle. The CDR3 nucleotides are TGTGCCAGCAATGGGACACCAACCTACGAGCAGTACTTC. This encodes CASNGTPTYEQYF.

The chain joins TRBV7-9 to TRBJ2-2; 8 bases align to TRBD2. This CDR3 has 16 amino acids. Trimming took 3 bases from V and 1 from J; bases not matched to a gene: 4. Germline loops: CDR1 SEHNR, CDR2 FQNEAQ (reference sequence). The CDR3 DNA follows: TGTGCCAGCAGCTTGGCCCTAGCGGGGAACACCGGGGAGCTGTTTTTT. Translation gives CASSLALAGNTGELFF.

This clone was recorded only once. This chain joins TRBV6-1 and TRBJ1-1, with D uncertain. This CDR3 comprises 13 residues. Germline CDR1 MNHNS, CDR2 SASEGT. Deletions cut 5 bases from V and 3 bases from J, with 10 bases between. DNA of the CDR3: TGTGCCAGCAGTTCAAGAGGAGACACTGAAGCTTTCTTT. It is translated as CASSSRGDTEAFF.

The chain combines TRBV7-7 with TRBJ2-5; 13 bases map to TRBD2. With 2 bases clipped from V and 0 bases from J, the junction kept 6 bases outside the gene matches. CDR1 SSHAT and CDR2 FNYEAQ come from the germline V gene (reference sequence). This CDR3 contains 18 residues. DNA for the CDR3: TGTGCCAGCAGCTTAAGGACTAGCGGGGGCCAGTACCAAGAGACCCAGTACTTC. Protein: CASSLRTSGGQYQETQYF.

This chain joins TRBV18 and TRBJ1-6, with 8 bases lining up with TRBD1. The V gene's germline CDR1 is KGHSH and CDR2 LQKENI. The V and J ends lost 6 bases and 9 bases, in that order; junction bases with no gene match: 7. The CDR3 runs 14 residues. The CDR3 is CASSPGTGGSPLHF. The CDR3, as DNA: TGTGCCAGCTCCCCGGGCACAGGGGGTTCACCCCTCCACTTT.

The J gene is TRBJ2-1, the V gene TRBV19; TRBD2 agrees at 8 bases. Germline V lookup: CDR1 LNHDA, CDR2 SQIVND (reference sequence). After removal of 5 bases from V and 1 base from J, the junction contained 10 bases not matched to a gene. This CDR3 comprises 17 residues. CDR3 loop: CASSFLSGSTSYNEQFF. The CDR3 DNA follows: TGTGCCAGTAGTTTCTTGAGCGGGAGTACATCCTACAATGAGCAGTTCTTC.

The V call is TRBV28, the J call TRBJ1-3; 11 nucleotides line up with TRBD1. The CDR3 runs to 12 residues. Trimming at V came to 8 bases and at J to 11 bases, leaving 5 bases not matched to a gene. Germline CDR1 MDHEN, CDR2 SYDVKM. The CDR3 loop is CASRGQGEAIYF. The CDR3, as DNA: TGTGCCAGCCGGGGACAGGGGGAGGCCATATATTTT.

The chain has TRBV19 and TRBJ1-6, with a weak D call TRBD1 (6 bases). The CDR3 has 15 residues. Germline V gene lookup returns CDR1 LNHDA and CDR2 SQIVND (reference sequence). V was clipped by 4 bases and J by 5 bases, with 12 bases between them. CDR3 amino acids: CASSTSRGNNSPLHF. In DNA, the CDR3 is TGTGCCAGTAGTACAAGCAGGGGTAATAATTCACCCCTCCACTTT.

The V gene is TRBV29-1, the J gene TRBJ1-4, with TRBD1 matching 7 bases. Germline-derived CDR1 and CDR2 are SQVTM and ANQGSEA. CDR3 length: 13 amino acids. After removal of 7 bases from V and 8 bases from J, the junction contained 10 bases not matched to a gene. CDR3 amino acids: CSGIGTAGEKLFF. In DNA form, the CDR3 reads TGCAGCGGAATAGGGACAGCCGGGGAAAAACTGTTTTTT.

The CDR3 sequence is CASSYSGSGGAKELFF. The CDR3 DNA is TGTGCCAGCAGTTACTCGGGTAGCGGGGGGGCGAAGGAGCTGTTTTTT. This chain joins TRBV6-6 and TRBJ2-2, with 11 bases that match TRBD2. This CDR3 is 16 amino acids long. Trimming at V came to 0 bases and at J to 10 bases, leaving 7 bases not matched to a gene. Germline CDR1 and CDR2: MNHNY and SVGAGI (reference sequence).

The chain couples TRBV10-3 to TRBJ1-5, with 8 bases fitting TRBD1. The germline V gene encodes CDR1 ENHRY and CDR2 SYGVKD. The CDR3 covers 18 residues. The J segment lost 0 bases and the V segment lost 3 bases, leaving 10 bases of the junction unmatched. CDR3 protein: CAISERVDRGSSNQPQHF. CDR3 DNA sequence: TGTGCCATCAGTGAAAGAGTCGACAGGGGATCTAGCAATCAGCCCCAGCATTTT.

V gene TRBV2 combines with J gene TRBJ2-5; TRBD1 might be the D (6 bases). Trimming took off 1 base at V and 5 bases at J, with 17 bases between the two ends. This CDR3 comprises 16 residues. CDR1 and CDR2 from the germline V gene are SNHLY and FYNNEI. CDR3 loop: CASSEDRDITGETQYF. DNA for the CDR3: TGTGCCAGCAGTGAAGACCGGGACATTACAGGGGAGACCCAGTACTTC.

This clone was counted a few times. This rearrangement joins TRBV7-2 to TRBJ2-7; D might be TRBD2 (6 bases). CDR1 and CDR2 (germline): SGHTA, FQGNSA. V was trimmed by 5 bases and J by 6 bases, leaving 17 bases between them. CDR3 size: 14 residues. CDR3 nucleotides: TGTGCCAGCAGCCTACAATGGGACTCTGGCGAGCAGTACTTC. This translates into CASSLQWDSGEQYF.

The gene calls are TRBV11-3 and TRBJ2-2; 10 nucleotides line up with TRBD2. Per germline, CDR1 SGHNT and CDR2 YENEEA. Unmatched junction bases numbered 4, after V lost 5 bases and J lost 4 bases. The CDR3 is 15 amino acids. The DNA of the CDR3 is TGTGCCAGCAGCCCGAGGACTAGCGGCACCGGGGAGCTGTTTTTT. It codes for CASSPRTSGTGELFF.

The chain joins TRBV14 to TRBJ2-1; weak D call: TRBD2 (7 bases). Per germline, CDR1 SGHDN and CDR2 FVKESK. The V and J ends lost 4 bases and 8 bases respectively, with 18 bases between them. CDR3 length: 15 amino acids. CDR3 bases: TGTGCCAGCAGCCCCTGGGGGGGGGCAAGTCATGAGCAGTTCTTC. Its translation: CASSPWGGASHEQFF.

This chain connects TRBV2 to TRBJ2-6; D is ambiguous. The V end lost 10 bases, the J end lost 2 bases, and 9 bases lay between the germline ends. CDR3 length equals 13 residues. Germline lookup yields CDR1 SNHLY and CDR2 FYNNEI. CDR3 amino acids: CATTSAGANVLTF. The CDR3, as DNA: TGTGCCACCACATCAGCTGGGGCCAACGTCCTGACTTTC. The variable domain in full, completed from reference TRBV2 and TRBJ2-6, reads EPEVTQTPSHQVTQMGQEVILRCVPISNHLYFYWYRQILGQKVEFLVSFYNNEISEKSEIFDDQFSVERPDGSNFTLKIRSTKLEDSAMYFCATTSAGANVLTFGAGSRLTVL.

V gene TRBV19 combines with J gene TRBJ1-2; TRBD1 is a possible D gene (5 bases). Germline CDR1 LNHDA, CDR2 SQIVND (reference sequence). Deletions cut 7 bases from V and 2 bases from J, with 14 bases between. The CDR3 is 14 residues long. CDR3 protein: CASTPREGNYGYTF. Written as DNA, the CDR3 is TGTGCCAGTACTCCCAGGGAAGGGAACTATGGCTACACCTTC.

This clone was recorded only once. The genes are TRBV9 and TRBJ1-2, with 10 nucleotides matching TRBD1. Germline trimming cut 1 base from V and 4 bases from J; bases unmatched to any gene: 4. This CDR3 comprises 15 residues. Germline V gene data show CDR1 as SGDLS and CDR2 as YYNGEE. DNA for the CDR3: TGTGCCAGCAGCGTATTGGGACAGGGGACCTATGGCTACACCTTC. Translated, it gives CASSVLGQGTYGYTF.

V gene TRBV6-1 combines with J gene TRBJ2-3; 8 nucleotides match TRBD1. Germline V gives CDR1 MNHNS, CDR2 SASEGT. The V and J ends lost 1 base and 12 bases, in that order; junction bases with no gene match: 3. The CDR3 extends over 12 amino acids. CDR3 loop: CASSEGTGLQYF. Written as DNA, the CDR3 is TGTGCCAGCAGTGAAGGGACAGGGTTACAGTATTTT.

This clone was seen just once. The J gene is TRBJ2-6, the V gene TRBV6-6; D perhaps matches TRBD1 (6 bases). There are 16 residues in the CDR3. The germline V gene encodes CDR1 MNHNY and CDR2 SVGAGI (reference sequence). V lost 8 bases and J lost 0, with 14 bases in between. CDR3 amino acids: CASQRQVSSGANVLTF. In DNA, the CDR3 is TGTGCCAGCCAAAGACAGGTCAGCTCTGGGGCCAACGTCCTGACTTTC.

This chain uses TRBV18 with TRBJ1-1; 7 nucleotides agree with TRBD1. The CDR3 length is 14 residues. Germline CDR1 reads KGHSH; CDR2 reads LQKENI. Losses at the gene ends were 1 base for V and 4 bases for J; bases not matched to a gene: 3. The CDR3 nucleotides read TGTGCCAGCTCACCACGACAGGGCGGCACTGAAGCTTTCTTT. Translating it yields CASSPRQGGTEAFF.

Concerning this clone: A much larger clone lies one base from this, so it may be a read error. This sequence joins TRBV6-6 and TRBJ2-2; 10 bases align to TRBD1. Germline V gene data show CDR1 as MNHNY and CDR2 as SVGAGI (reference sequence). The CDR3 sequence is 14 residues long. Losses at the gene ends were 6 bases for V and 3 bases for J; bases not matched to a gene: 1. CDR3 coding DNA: TGTGCCAGCAGAGGGACAGGGGACACCGGGGAGCTGTTTTTT. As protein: CASRGTGDTGELFF.

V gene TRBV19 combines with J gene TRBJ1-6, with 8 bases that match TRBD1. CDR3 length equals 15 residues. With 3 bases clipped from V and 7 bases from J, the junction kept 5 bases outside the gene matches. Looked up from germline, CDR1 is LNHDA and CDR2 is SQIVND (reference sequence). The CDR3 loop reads CASSIGQGTNSPLHF. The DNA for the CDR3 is TGTGCCAGTAGTATTGGACAGGGAACAAATTCACCCCTCCACTTT.

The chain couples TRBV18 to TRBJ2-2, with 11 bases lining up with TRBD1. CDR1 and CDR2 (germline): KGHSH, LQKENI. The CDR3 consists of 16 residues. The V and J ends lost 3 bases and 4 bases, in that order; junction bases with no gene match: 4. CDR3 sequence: CASSPDRGRGTGELFF. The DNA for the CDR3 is TGTGCCAGCTCACCGGACAGGGGGCGCGGCACCGGGGAGCTGTTTTTT.

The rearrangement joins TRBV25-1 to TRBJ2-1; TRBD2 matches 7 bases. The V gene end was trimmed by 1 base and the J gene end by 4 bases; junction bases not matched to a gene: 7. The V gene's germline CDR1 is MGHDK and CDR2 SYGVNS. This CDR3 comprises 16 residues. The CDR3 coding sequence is TGTGCCAGCAGTGAATCGGGCGGGACTAATTACAATGAGCAGTTCTTC. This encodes CASSESGGTNYNEQFF.

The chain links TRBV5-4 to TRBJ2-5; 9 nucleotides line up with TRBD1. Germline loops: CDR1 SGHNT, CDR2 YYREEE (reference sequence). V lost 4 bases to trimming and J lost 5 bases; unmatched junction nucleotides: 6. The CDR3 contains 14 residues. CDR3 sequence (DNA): TGTGCCAGCAGCACCGGACAGGGGAGGGAGACCCAGTACTTC. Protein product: CASSTGQGRETQYF. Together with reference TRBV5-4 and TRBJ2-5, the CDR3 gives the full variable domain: ETGVTQSPTHLIKTRGQQVTLRCSSQSGHNTVSWYQQALGQGPQFIFQYYREEENGRGNFPPRFSGLQFPNYSSELNVNALELDDSALYLCASSTGQGRETQYFGPGTRLLVL.

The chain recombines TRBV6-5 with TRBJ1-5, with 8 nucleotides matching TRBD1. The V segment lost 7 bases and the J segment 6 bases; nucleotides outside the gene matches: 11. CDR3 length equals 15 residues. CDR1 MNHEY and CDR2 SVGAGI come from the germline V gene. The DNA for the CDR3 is TGTGCCAGCACCCCAGGACAGGGCTCGGGTCAGCCCCAGCATTTT. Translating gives CASTPGQGSGQPQHF.

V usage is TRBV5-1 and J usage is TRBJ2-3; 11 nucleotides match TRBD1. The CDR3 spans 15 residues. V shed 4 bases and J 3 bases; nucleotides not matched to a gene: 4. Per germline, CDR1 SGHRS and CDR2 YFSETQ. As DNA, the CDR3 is TGCGCCAGCAGCCTGGGACAGGGGGGTACAGATACGCAGTATTTT. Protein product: CASSLGQGGTDTQYF.

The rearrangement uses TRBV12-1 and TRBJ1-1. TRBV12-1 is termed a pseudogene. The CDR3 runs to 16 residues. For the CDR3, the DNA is TGTGCCAGCAGCGCCCCCCTGGGGGGATTGGACACTGAAGCTTTCTTT. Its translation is CASSAPLGGLDTEAFF.

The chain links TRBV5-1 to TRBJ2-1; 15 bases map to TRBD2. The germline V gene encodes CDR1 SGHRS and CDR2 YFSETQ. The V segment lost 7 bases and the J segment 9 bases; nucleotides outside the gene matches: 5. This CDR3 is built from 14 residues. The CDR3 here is CASGGTSGGSEQFF. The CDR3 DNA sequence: TGCGCCAGCGGCGGGACTAGCGGGGGGAGTGAGCAGTTCTTC.